The subject of this entry is one TCR beta chain. Its specificity is unknown. Splitting of CD4+ cells produced CD45RA+ naive and CD45RA-negative memory subsets. Germline-derived CDR1 and CDR2 are MNHEY and SVGAGI. The CDR3 totals 14 residues. The V gene end was trimmed by 10 bases and the J gene end by 3 bases; junction bases not matched to a gene: 9. On sorted subsets, replicate PCRs used about 200 ng DNA, or about 30,000 T cell genomes. Study processing details: ImmunoSEQ junction-only sequences lacked quality scores, so their filtering differed. The repertoire was sequenced with immunoSEQ multiplex PCR; TCRdb's copy has only in-frame clones and lacks some. That table furnishes V, J and clone size, whereas the DNA furnished D and trimming. Of some 1,600,000 clones listed, under 99% are singletons. These data come from a study of shared clonotypes between healthy human individuals. General study results and limits: Larger estimated richness was generally seen in naive subsets than in memory subsets.

The V call is TRBV6-5, the J call TRBJ2-3; 8 bases map to TRBD2. The sequencing sample was made of naive CD4+ T cells sorted from blood. Subset meaning: CD45RA+ positively selected. This TCR was sampled from a man under 40 in good health. CDR3 loop: CATKPAGATDTQYF. CDR3 coding DNA: TGTGCCACCAAACCAGCGGGAGCGACAGATACGCAGTATTTT.